The 29 T cell receptor beta chains listed next were all sequenced from one sample in a study of cytomegalovirus exposure and HLA in healthy donors. Researchers ran the PCR with 60 Vbeta and 13 Jbeta primers. Method: immunoSEQ multiplex PCR; TCRdb's copy keeps in-frame clones and lacks some. Its listing shows approximately 120,000 clones. Sequencing used PBMCs. The receptor set was obtained from a woman aged 55-70 years in good health and CMV-seronegative.

This chain uses TRBV28 with TRBJ2-5; D unresolved. Gene TRBJ2-7 matches the end of the DNA better, so the J call may be wrong. This CDR3 has 11 residues. Looked up from germline, CDR1 is MDHEN and CDR2 is SYDVKM. The DNA for the CDR3 is TGTGCCAGCAGTTTGAAGTACGAGCAGTACTTC. Translated: CASSLKYEQYF.

The chain has TRBV10-3 and TRBJ1-5; D perhaps matches TRBD1 (5 bases). Germline V gene sequence: CDR1 ENHRY, CDR2 SYGVKD. The CDR3 totals 17 residues. V dropped 3 bases and J dropped 1 base, with 16 bases sitting between them. The CDR3 nucleotides read TGTGCCATCAGTGACCCCGTAGGGCAGGGAAGCAATCAGCCCCAGCATTTT. Translated: CAISDPVGQGSNQPQHF.

This chain connects TRBV2 to TRBJ1-1; 9 bases match TRBD1. Germline values: CDR1 SNHLY, CDR2 FYNNEI. The CDR3 contains 16 residues. Trimming removed 10 bases from V and 6 bases from J; junction bases left unmatched: 18. This chain's CDR3 is CAMTGTGTNIYSEAFF. The CDR3 DNA is TGTGCCATGACCGGGACAGGGACGAATATCTATTCTGAAGCTTTCTTT.

The CDR3 DNA follows: TGTGCCAGCTCTTTCCAGGGGGCGTCCTCTGAAGCTTTCTTT. Protein: CASSFQGASSEAFF. This chain uses TRBV18 with TRBJ1-1, with TRBD1 matching 8 bases. The CDR3 covers 14 residues. V was pared by 6 bases and J by 6 bases, with 9 bases of the junction left unmatched. From germline, CDR1 is KGHSH and CDR2 LQKENI.

The chain uses TRBV6-5 and TRBJ1-1; TRBD1 aligns across 7 bases. Per the germline V gene, CDR1 is MNHEY and CDR2 is SVGAGI. This CDR3 contains 13 residues. Losses at the gene ends were 7 bases for V and 6 bases for J; bases not matched to a gene: 8. CDR3: CASKLAGGSEAFF. The CDR3 nucleotides read TGTGCCAGCAAACTTGCAGGGGGATCTGAAGCTTTCTTT.

The V call is TRBV19, the J call TRBJ1-1; D is possibly TRBD1 (5 bases). The CDR3 is 12 amino acids. Trimming removed 11 bases at V and 1 base at J, with 11 bases between. Germline CDR1 LNHDA, CDR2 SQIVND (reference sequence). CDR3 nucleotide sequence: TGTGCCTGTACTACAGGGAACACTGAAGCTTTCTTT. Translating it yields CACTTGNTEAFF.

V gene TRBV2 combines with J gene TRBJ2-1, with TRBD2 as a possible D gene (5 bases). The CDR3 sequence is 16 residues long. Germline lookup yields CDR1 SNHLY and CDR2 FYNNEI. V was pared by 3 bases and J by 8 bases, with 20 bases between. CDR3 sequence (DNA): TGTGCCAGCAGTGAGGGTAGCGCTAAAAAACGGGATGAGCAGTTCTTC. As protein: CASSEGSAKKRDEQFF.

CDR3 sequence: CASSGQIKETQYF. The CDR3 DNA reads as TGTGCCAGCAGTGGACAGATTAAAGAGACCCAGTACTTC. The chain couples TRBV2 to TRBJ2-5; the D gene is possibly TRBD1 (5 bases). The V and J ends lost 4 bases and 3 bases respectively, with 9 bases between them. The CDR3 runs to 13 residues. CDR1 and CDR2 (germline): SNHLY, FYNNEI.

V and J are TRBV9 and TRBJ2-1, with 9 bases that match TRBD1. Germline values: CDR1 SGDLS, CDR2 YYNGEE. V lost 0 bases and J lost 7; bases outside the gene matches: 2. CDR3 size: 14 residues. The CDR3, as DNA: TGTGCCAGCAGCGTAGGAGGGACAGGGAATGAGCAGTTCTTC. Amino acid sequence: CASSVGGTGNEQFF.

This sequence joins TRBV7-9 and TRBJ2-5, with 7 bases matching TRBD2. Per germline, CDR1 SEHNR and CDR2 FQNEAQ (reference sequence). The V gene end was trimmed by 6 bases and the J gene end by 5 bases; junction bases not matched to a gene: 24. This CDR3 spans 19 amino acids. The chain's CDR3 is CASRISTPSRLAWQETQYF. In DNA form, the CDR3 reads TGTGCCAGCAGGATTTCGACGCCGAGCCGACTAGCTTGGCAGGAGACCCAGTACTTC. Variable domain in full (rest from reference TRBV7-9 and TRBJ2-5): DTGVSQNPRHKITKRGQNVTFRCDPISEHNRLYWYRQTLGQGPEFLTYFQNEAQLEKSRLLSDRFSAERPKGSFSTLEIQRTEQGDSAMYLCASRISTPSRLAWQETQYFGPGTRLLVL.

V and J are TRBV7-9 and TRBJ2-5; TRBD2 aligns across 8 bases. Germline lookup yields CDR1 SEHNR and CDR2 FQNEAQ (reference sequence). The CDR3 loop spans 14 amino acids. J lost 7 bases, V lost 2 bases, and 6 bases had no gene match. The CDR3 DNA sequence: TGTGCCAGCAGCTTACCTGCGGGGGGTGGGACCCAGTACTTC. Amino acid sequence: CASSLPAGGGTQYF. Drawing the rest from reference TRBV7-9 and TRBJ2-5, the complete variable domain is DTGVSQNPRHKITKRGQNVTFRCDPISEHNRLYWYRQTLGQGPEFLTYFQNEAQLEKSRLLSDRFSAERPKGSFSTLEIQRTEQGDSAMYLCASSLPAGGGTQYFGPGTRLLVL.

The chain has TRBV2 and TRBJ2-1; 10 bases agree with TRBD1. Germline-derived CDR1 and CDR2 are SNHLY and FYNNEI. Trimming took 6 bases from V and 8 from J; bases not matched to a gene: 10. The CDR3 contains 15 residues. CDR3 region: CASRGPGQGRDEQFF. Here the CDR3 DNA reads TGTGCCAGCAGAGGACCGGGACAGGGGAGGGATGAGCAGTTCTTC.

V is TRBV5-8 and J is TRBJ2-2, with 12 bases matching TRBD1. The CDR3 spans 18 residues. CDR1 is SGHTS, CDR2 YDEGEE, per germline. Trimming removed 4 bases from V and 5 bases from J; junction bases left unmatched: 12. CDR3: CASSPPAGQGAWTGELFF. CDR3 in DNA: TGTGCCAGCAGCCCCCCGGCGGGACAGGGGGCTTGGACCGGGGAGCTGTTTTTT. The variable domain in full, with the rest retrieved from reference TRBV5-8 and TRBJ2-2, is EAGVTQSPTHLIKTRGQQATLRCSPISGHTSVYWYQQALGLGLQFLLWYDEGEERNRGNFPPRFSGRQFPNYSSELNVNALELEDSALYLCASSPPAGQGAWTGELFFGEGSRLTVL.

This CDR3 reads CASSISLLAGASDEQFF. CDR3 in DNA: TGTGCCAGTAGTATAAGTCTTCTAGCGGGAGCTTCTGATGAGCAGTTCTTC. The chain uses TRBV19 and TRBJ2-1; 10 bases map to TRBD2. J gave up 8 bases and V 2 bases, and 12 bases lay outside the gene matches. The germline V gene has CDR1 LNHDA and CDR2 SQIVND (reference sequence). This CDR3 has 17 amino acids. The full variable domain, in which reference TRBV19 and TRBJ2-1 provide the parts outside the CDR3, is DGGITQSPKYLFRKEGQNVTLSCEQNLNHDAMYWYRQDPGQGLRLIYYSQIVNDFQKGDIAEGYSVSREKKESFPLTVTSAQKNPTAFYLCASSISLLAGASDEQFFGPGTRLTVL.

The V gene is TRBV28, the J gene TRBJ2-1; possible D gene TRBD1, 5 bases. V lost 4 bases and J 7 bases, leaving 20 bases between the germline ends. Per germline, CDR1 MDHEN and CDR2 SYDVKM. CDR3 length equals 16 residues. CDR3 DNA sequence: TGTGCCAGCAGTTCCCAAGGGGATGGGGCCCTTAATGAGCAGTTCTTC. It translates to CASSSQGDGALNEQFF.

V usage is TRBV14 and J usage is TRBJ2-1; 8 bases are a match to TRBD1. In germline, CDR1 is SGHDN, CDR2 FVKESK. The CDR3 sequence is 17 residues long. V dropped 3 bases and J dropped 0; count of bases not matched to a gene: 7. CDR3 bases: TGTGCCAGCAGCCAGGGGGGACAGGCGACCTCCTACAATGAGCAGTTCTTC. Translation: CASSQGGQATSYNEQFF.

The chain couples TRBV7-9 to TRBJ1-3; 9 nucleotides agree with TRBD1. V shed 6 bases and J 0 bases; nucleotides not matched to a gene: 3. Looked up from germline, CDR1 is SEHNR and CDR2 is FQNEAQ (reference sequence). The CDR3 runs 15 residues. The CDR3 DNA reads TGTGCCAGCAGGGACAGGGGAAACTCTGGAAACACCATATATTTT. Protein sequence: CASRDRGNSGNTIYF.

The genes are TRBV30 and TRBJ2-5, with a weak D call TRBD2 (6 bases). V was cut by 4 bases and J by 2 bases, with 11 bases left in between. Germline CDR1 is GTSNPN and CDR2 is SVGIG (reference sequence). CDR3 length: 13 amino acids. DNA for the CDR3: TGTGCCTGGACGGCGGGGCCTCAAGAGACCCAGTACTTC. Encoded protein: CAWTAGPQETQYF.

J is TRBJ2-3 and V is TRBV7-9; TRBD2 might be the D (5 bases). Trimming removed 0 bases from V and 6 bases from J, with 10 bases in between. CDR3 length: 14 residues. CDR1 and CDR2 from the germline V gene are SEHNR and FQNEAQ (reference sequence). This CDR3 reads CASSLASDLDTQYF. The CDR3 DNA is TGTGCCAGCAGCTTAGCGTCGGACTTGGATACGCAGTATTTT.

The chain recombines TRBV2 with TRBJ1-3; D possibly corresponds to TRBD1 (6 bases). The V end lost 8 bases, the J end lost 1 base, and 9 bases lay between the germline ends. Germline V gene sequence: CDR1 SNHLY, CDR2 FYNNEI. This CDR3 has 13 amino acids. Written as DNA, the CDR3 is TGTGCCAGCCAGGGGATTTCTGGAAACACCATATATTTT. It encodes CASQGISGNTIYF.

J is TRBJ2-7 and V is TRBV7-4, with D perhaps matching TRBD2 (6 bases). The CDR3 has 15 residues. The germline gives CDR1 SGHVT, CDR2 SQSDAQ. V dropped 7 bases and J dropped 3 bases, with 19 bases sitting between them. The CDR3 DNA reads as TGTGCCAGCACGAATCGAGGATGGGGGGACTACGAGCAGTACTTC. Residues: CASTNRGWGDYEQYF.

This chain joins TRBV5-1 and TRBJ2-7; 7 nucleotides line up with TRBD2. In germline, CDR1 is SGHRS, CDR2 YFSETQ. Losses at the gene ends were 7 bases for V and 6 bases for J; bases not matched to a gene: 10. This CDR3 region has 13 residues. The CDR3 is CASGGGLTSEQYF. The CDR3 DNA is TGCGCCAGCGGGGGGGGGTTAACGAGCGAGCAGTACTTC. Supplemented by reference TRBV5-1 and TRBJ2-7, the full variable domain reads KAGVTQTPRYLIKTRGQQVTLSCSPISGHRSVSWYQQTPGQGLQFLFEYFSETQRNKGNFPGRFSGRQFSNSRSEMNVSTLELGDSALYLCASGGGLTSEQYFGPGTRLTVT.

The chain combines TRBV27 with TRBJ2-7; TRBD2 matches 10 bases. There are 17 residues in the CDR3. After removal of 8 bases from V and 0 bases from J, the junction contained 13 bases not matched to a gene. Germline-derived CDR1 and CDR2 are MNHEY and SMNVEV (reference sequence). The CDR3 nucleotides are TGTGCCAGCTGGACAGTATCACTAGCGGGGCCCTCCTACGAGCAGTACTTC. Encoded protein: CASWTVSLAGPSYEQYF.

This rearrangement joins TRBV5-1 to TRBJ2-7; the match to TRBD1 covers 7 bases. J lost 3 bases, V lost 4 bases, and 7 bases had no gene match. Germline lookup yields CDR1 SGHRS and CDR2 YFSETQ. CDR3 size: 14 residues. The CDR3: CASSPGQVYYEQYF. The CDR3 nucleotides read TGCGCCAGCAGCCCAGGACAGGTATACTACGAGCAGTACTTC. The full variable domain, with the rest looked up from reference TRBV5-1 and TRBJ2-7, is KAGVTQTPRYLIKTRGQQVTLSCSPISGHRSVSWYQQTPGQGLQFLFEYFSETQRNKGNFPGRFSGRQFSNSRSEMNVSTLELGDSALYLCASSPGQVYYEQYFGPGTRLTVT.

The chain carries TRBV5-1 and TRBJ2-5; maybe TRBD1 (6 bases). Trimming removed 2 bases at V and 3 bases at J, with 11 bases between. This CDR3 region has 14 residues. Germline CDR1 reads SGHRS; CDR2 reads YFSETQ. CDR3 in DNA: TGCGCCAGCAGCTTAAACAGGGAAAAAGAGACCCAGTACTTC. This codes for CASSLNREKETQYF.

This chain links TRBV14 with TRBJ2-7; 8 bases match TRBD1. From germline, CDR1 is SGHDN and CDR2 FVKESK. The V and J ends lost 3 bases and 6 bases, in that order; junction bases with no gene match: 4. The CDR3 runs to 13 residues. CDR3 sequence (DNA): TGTGCCAGCAGCCATACAGGGGGTCGCGAGCAGTACTTC. Its translation: CASSHTGGREQYF.

The V call is TRBV28, the J call TRBJ2-7; a possible D gene is TRBD2 (5 bases). Trimming removed 6 bases at V and 0 bases at J, with 12 bases between. Looked up from germline, CDR1 is MDHEN and CDR2 is SYDVKM. CDR3 length: 14 residues. CDR3 nucleotide sequence: TGTGCCAGCAGGTCAAGCGGATCCTCCTACGAGCAGTACTTC. Encoded protein: CASRSSGSSYEQYF.

The CDR3 sequence is CASGSAGTGGTEAFF. In DNA form, the CDR3 reads TGTGCTAGTGGTTCAGCCGGGACAGGGGGCACTGAAGCTTTCTTT. V gene TRBV12-5 combines with J gene TRBJ1-1; TRBD1 matches 11 bases. Germline CDR1 is LGHNT and CDR2 is FRNRAP. V was clipped by 4 bases and J by 4 bases; unmatched bases: 5. The CDR3 loop spans 15 amino acids.

The chain is built from TRBV27 and TRBJ2-1; 10 positions match TRBD2. The CDR3 spans 17 residues. The junction had 8 bases not matched to a gene; V was cut back by 2 bases and J by 4 bases. Germline CDR1 and CDR2: MNHEY and SMNVEV (reference sequence). The CDR3 sequence is CASSLGAGGPKYNEQFF. CDR3 sequence (DNA): TGTGCCAGCAGTTTAGGAGCGGGAGGGCCTAAATACAATGAGCAGTTCTTC.